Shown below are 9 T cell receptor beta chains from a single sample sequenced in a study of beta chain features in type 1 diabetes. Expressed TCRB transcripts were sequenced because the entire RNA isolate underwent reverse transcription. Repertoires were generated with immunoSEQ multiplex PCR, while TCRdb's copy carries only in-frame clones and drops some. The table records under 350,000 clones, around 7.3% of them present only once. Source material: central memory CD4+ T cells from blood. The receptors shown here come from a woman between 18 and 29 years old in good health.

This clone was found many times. The CDR3 loop reads CASSLYTSGGKKRYEQYF. The CDR3, as DNA: TGTGCCAGCAGCCTATATACTAGCGGCGGAAAGAAACGCTACGAGCAGTACTTC. The rearrangement links TRBV7-2 to TRBJ2-7; 8 positions agree with TRBD2. The CDR3 runs 18 residues. Trimming removed 5 bases from V and 3 bases from J; junction bases left unmatched: 18. Germline assignment: CDR1 SGHTA and CDR2 FQGNSA.

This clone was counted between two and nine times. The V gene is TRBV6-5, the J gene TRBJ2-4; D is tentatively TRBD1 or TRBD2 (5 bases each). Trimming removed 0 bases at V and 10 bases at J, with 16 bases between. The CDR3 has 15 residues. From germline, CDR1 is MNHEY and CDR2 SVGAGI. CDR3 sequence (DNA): TGTGCCAGCAGTTACTCAACCGGGGCAAGTAGTATTCAGTACTTC. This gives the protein CASSYSTGASSIQYF.

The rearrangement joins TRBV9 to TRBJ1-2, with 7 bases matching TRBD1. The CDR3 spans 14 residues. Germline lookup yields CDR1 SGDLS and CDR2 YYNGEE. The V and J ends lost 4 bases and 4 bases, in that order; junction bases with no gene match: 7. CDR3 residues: CASSPDGTAYGYTF. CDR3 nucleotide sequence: TGTGCCAGCAGCCCAGACGGGACAGCCTATGGCTACACCTTC.

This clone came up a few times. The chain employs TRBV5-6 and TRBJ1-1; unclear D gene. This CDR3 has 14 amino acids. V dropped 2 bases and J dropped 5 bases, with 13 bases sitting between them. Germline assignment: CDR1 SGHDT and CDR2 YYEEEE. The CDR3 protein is CASSLRQRRTEAFF. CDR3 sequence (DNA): TGTGCCAGCAGCTTACGGCAGAGAAGGACTGAAGCTTTCTTT.

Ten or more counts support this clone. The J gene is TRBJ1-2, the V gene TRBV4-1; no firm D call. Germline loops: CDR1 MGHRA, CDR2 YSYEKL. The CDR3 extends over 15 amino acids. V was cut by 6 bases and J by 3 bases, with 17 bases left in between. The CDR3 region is CASRRQLQVDYGYTF. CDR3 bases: TGCGCCAGCAGGCGCCAGCTCCAGGTTGACTATGGCTACACCTTC.

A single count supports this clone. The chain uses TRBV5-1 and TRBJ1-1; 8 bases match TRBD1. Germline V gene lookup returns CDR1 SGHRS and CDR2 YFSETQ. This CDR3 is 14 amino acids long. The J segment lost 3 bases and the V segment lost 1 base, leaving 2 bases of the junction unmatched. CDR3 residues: CASSLYRGDTEAFF. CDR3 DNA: TGCGCCAGCAGCTTGTACAGGGGGGACACTGAAGCTTTCTTT.

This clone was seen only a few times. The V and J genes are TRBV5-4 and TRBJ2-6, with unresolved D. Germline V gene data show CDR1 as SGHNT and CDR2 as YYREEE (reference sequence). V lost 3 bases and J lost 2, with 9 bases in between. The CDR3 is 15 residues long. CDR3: CASSWAVTGANVLTF. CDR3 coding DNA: TGTGCCAGCAGCTGGGCTGTAACTGGGGCCAACGTCCTGACTTTC.

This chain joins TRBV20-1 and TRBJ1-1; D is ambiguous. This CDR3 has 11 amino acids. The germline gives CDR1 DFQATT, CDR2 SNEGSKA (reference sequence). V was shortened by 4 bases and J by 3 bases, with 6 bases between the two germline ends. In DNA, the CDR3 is TGCAGTGCTACCCTAGACACTGAAGCTTTCTTT. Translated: CSATLDTEAFF.

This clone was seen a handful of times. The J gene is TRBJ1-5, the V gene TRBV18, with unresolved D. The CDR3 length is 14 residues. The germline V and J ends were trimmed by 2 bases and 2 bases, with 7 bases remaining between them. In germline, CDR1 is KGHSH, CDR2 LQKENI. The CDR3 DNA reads TGTGCCAGCTCACCAGACAACGGCAATCAGCCCCAGCATTTT. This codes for CASSPDNGNQPQHF.